Shown below are 6 T cell receptor beta chains from a single sample sequenced in a study of T cell changes during pregnancy in multiple sclerosis (dated by TCRdb to the late 2010s). Library prep was done by the immunoSEQ multiplex PCR assay. TCRdb mirrors the immuneACCESS table, restricted to in-frame sequences. Some clones are absent from its copies; in checked studies, under half trace to an unresolved V gene, and the reason for the others is unknown. For this sample there are about 98,000 clones; roughly nine tenths appear just once. The top ten clones comprise roughly 2.1% of the sample. The specimen was peripheral blood, collected after pregnancy. The source of these receptors is a female donor in good health, enrolled as a control in a pregnancy study.

V is TRBV5-1 and J is TRBJ1-1; 7 bases align to TRBD1. CDR1 and CDR2 from the germline V gene are SGHRS and YFSETQ. CDR3 size: 18 residues. Trimming cost V 4 bases and J 1 base; bases outside gene matches: 16. The CDR3 here is CASSPITGDWSWNTEAFF. The CDR3, as DNA: TGCGCCAGCAGCCCCATCACAGGGGATTGGAGTTGGAACACTGAAGCTTTCTTT.

In its sample, this clone was seen a few times. The rearrangement joins TRBV6-5 to TRBJ1-2; 7 bases align to TRBD1. The CDR3 totals 13 residues. J gave up 3 bases and V 6 bases, and 4 bases lay outside the gene matches. Germline assignment: CDR1 MNHEY and CDR2 SVGAGI. CDR3 residues: CASRETGDYGYTF. The CDR3 DNA sequence: TGTGCCAGCAGGGAAACAGGGGACTATGGCTACACCTTC.

The chain couples TRBV7-9 to TRBJ2-7; 7 bases are shared with TRBD2. CDR1 and CDR2 from the germline V gene are SEHNR and FQNEAQ (reference sequence). The CDR3 has 15 amino acids. Trimming at V came to 5 bases and at J to 3 bases, leaving 10 bases not matched to a gene. In DNA, the CDR3 is TGTGCCAGCAGCCATGAGCGGGAAGGGGTCTACGAGCAGTACTTC. This translates into CASSHEREGVYEQYF.

The V gene is TRBV7-2, the J gene TRBJ1-1; D is unclear. Germline CDR1 is SGHTA and CDR2 is FQGNSA. This CDR3 region has 15 residues. Trimming took off 5 bases at V and 0 bases at J, with 13 bases between the two ends. The CDR3 reads CASSRGGSLNTEAFF. The CDR3 bases are TGTGCCAGCAGCCGAGGTGGAAGCCTGAACACTGAAGCTTTCTTT.

The chain employs TRBV2 and TRBJ2-3, with D perhaps matching TRBD1 (5 bases). The CDR3 spans 14 residues. V was trimmed by 10 bases and J by 4 bases, leaving 18 bases between them. Germline V gene lookup returns CDR1 SNHLY and CDR2 FYNNEI. The CDR3 sequence is CAILQGGLADTQYF. The DNA for the CDR3 is TGTGCCATCCTTCAGGGTGGATTGGCAGATACGCAGTATTTT.

V gene TRBV18 combines with J gene TRBJ2-7; 12 bases line up with TRBD1. The CDR3 spans 15 residues. V lost 1 base and J lost 4; bases outside the gene matches: 2. CDR1 is KGHSH and CDR2 is LQKENI in the germline V gene. For the CDR3, the DNA is TGTGCCAGCTCACCACGGGACAGGGGGCTTTACGAGCAGTACTTC. Amino acids: CASSPRDRGLYEQYF.